Listed below are T cell receptor beta chains from one sample, sequenced in a study of memory CD4+ T cells and cytomegalovirus serostatus. The method was immunoSEQ multiplex PCR; TCRdb's version includes in-frame clones alone and lacks a portion of them. The sample includes about 57,000 clones, approximately 80% seen only once; the top ten take 0.65% to 0.9%. Sequenced: memory CD4+ T cells from blood. The receptors were sampled from an adult in good health and CMV-seronegative. Each CDR3 is given with its conserved first and last residue. A D gene is named only where the DNA matches it firmly. Size is omitted from some rows. Given values are once, few, many or a class for expanded clones.

j_call d_call v_call clone_size cdr3_aa cdr3_nt
TRBJ1-4 . TRBV6-6 . CASSDLGRLFF TGTGCCAGCAGTGATTTGGGACGACTGTTTTTT
TRBJ2-5 TRBD1 TRBV28 . CASRLDRVWGETQYF TGTGCCAGCAGGCTAGACAGGGTTTGGGGAGAGACCCAGTACTTC
TRBJ2-7 . TRBV7-9 . CASSPLDHEQYF TGTGCCAGCAGCCCCCTCGACCACGAGCAGTACTTC
TRBJ2-1 TRBD2 TRBV7-2 . CASSPFSGEDNEQFF TGTGCCAGCAGCCCGTTTAGCGGGGAGGACAATGAGCAGTTCTTC
TRBJ1-1 . TRBV6-5 few CASSPQAGTEAFF TGTGCCAGCAGTCCACAGGCGGGCACTGAAGCTTTCTTT
TRBJ2-5 . TRBV28 once CASVTQGRETQYF TGTGCCAGTGTCACTCAGGGGCGGGAGACCCAGTACTTC
TRBJ2-7 . TRBV7-2 . CASSLDALGEQYF TGTGCCAGCAGCTTAGATGCTTTGGGAGAGCAGTACTTC
TRBJ2-1 . TRBV6-1 . CAIRQVGNEQFF TGTGCCATTAGGCAGGTGGGCAATGAGCAGTTCTTC
TRBJ1-6 TRBD1 TRBV10-3 . CAISPDRRDSPLHF TGTGCCATCAGCCCGGACAGGAGGGATTCACCCCTCCACTTT
TRBJ1-2 . TRBV18 . CASSRAAGDYGYTF TGTGCCAGCTCAAGGGCCGCGGGGGACTATGGCTACACCTTC
TRBJ2-1 TRBD1 TRBV28 . CASRTGQGSYNEQFF TGTGCCAGCAGGACAGGACAGGGGTCCTACAATGAGCAGTTCTTC
TRBJ1-3 TRBD1 TRBV6-1 . CASRPQGAAGNTIYF TGTGCCAGCAGACCCCAGGGGGCAGCTGGAAACACCATATATTTT
TRBJ1-4 . TRBV7-9 . CASSPSIKKGRSEKLFF TGTGCCAGCAGCCCCAGTATCAAGAAGGGGAGATCAGAAAAACTGTTTTTT
TRBJ1-4 . TRBV7-7 . CASSPGSRGTNEKLFF TGTGCCAGCAGCCCGGGGTCCAGGGGCACTAATGAAAAACTGTTTTTT
TRBJ2-5 . TRBV7-2 . CASSLNAEETQYF TGTGCCAGCAGCTTAAATGCGGAAGAGACCCAGTACTTC
TRBJ1-5 . TRBV6-1 . CASNTGSNQPQHF TGTGCCAGCAACACAGGGAGCAATCAGCCCCAGCATTTT
TRBJ2-5 TRBD2 TRBV7-7 few CASSLGLAGKETQYF TGTGCTAGCAGCTTAGGACTAGCGGGGAAAGAGACCCAGTACTTC
TRBJ1-5 . TRBV19 few CASSTWGTGQPQHF TGTGCCAGTAGCACCTGGGGGACTGGACAGCCCCAGCATTTT
TRBJ1-2 TRBD1 TRBV6-5 . CASSYTGQGNGYTF TGTGCCAGCAGTTATACCGGACAGGGAAATGGCTACACCTTC
TRBJ2-7 TRBD1 TRBV5-8 . CASSFPQGVHEQYF TGTGCCAGCAGCTTCCCACAGGGGGTACACGAGCAGTACTTC
TRBJ2-7 TRBD2 TRBV2 . CASSLTSGSWEQYF TGTGCCAGCAGTCTCACTAGCGGAAGTTGGGAGCAGTACTTC
TRBJ1-2 . TRBV28 . CASSFSKGGYTF TGTGCCAGCAGTTTTTCAAAGGGTGGCTACACCTTC
TRBJ1-1 . TRBV14 few CASSQDQLGTEAFF TGTGCCAGCAGCCAAGACCAGCTCGGCACTGAAGCTTTCTTT
TRBJ2-5 TRBD1 TRBV5-1 few CASSPGGTQYF TGCGCCAGCAGCCCAGGGGGGACCCAGTACTTC
TRBJ2-7 . TRBV21-1 . CASRRPGTGAYEQYF TGTGCCAGCCGTCGCCCCGGGACAGGGGCCTACGAGCAGTACTTC
TRBJ2-2 . TRBV30 . CAWRDRGQSTGELFF TGTGCCTGGAGGGACCGGGGGCAGAGTACCGGGGAGCTGTTTTTT
TRBJ1-3 . TRBV6-5 . CASSYSNGAAGNTIYF TGTGCCAGCAGTTACTCGAATGGGGCAGCCGGAAACACCATATATTTT
TRBJ2-3 TRBD1 TRBV5-1 . CASSLEARQGADTQYF TGCGCCAGCAGCTTGGAAGCTCGGCAGGGGGCAGATACGCAGTATTTT
TRBJ1-4 TRBD1 TRBV5-1 . CASSPQGANEKLFF TGCGCCAGCAGCCCACAGGGGGCTAATGAAAAACTGTTTTTT
TRBJ2-1 . TRBV30 . CAYPVGNEQFF TGTGCCTACCCCGTTGGGAATGAGCAGTTCTTC
TRBJ1-4 . TRBV5-1 . CASSLAAGVNEKLFF TGCGCCAGCAGCTTGGCTGCAGGGGTAAATGAAAAACTGTTTTTT
TRBJ1-4 TRBD1 TRBV5-1 . CASSGGTVSNEKLFF TGCGCCAGCAGCGGCGGGACAGTCAGTAATGAAAAACTGTTTTTT
TRBJ2-5 . TRBV4-2 . CASSQEFGQRYQETQYF TGTGCCAGCAGCCAAGAATTTGGGCAGAGATACCAAGAGACCCAGTACTTC
TRBJ2-7 . TRBV15 . CATSRDPGNEQYF TGTGCCACCAGCAGAGACCCGGGGAACGAACAGTACTTC
TRBJ2-7 TRBD1 TRBV2 . CASSEQGAYYEQYF TGTGCCAGCAGTGAACAGGGGGCCTATTATGAGCAGTACTTC
TRBJ1-2 . TRBV6-5 . CASSRQARAYGYTF TGTGCCAGCAGTCGACAGGCTAGGGCTTATGGCTACACCTTC
TRBJ2-1 TRBD2 TRBV5-1 . CASRGSGSSAGNNEQFF TGCGCCAGCCGGGGGAGCGGGAGTTCCGCCGGGAACAATGAGCAGTTCTTC
TRBJ2-7 TRBD2 TRBV6-5 once CASSSSSGNDEQYF TGTGCCAGCAGTTCCTCAAGCGGGAACGACGAGCAGTACTTC
TRBJ2-2 . TRBV7-9 . CASSLLGSGELFF TGTGCCAGCAGCCTACTGGGATCCGGGGAGCTGTTTTTT
TRBJ2-2 TRBD2 TRBV5-1 . CASSLAGLAANPTGELFF TGCGCCAGCAGCTTGGCGGGACTAGCGGCGAACCCCACCGGGGAGCTGTTTTTT
TRBJ2-3 . TRBV27 . CASGMTGTSTDTQYF TGTGCCAGCGGGATGACAGGGACTAGCACAGATACGCAGTATTTT
TRBJ1-5 . TRBV7-9 few CASSFMDQPQHF TGTGCCAGCAGCTTCATGGATCAGCCCCAGCATTTT
TRBJ2-3 . TRBV2 . CASSDQSDTQYF TGTGCCAGCAGTGACCAATCAGATACGCAGTATTTT
TRBJ1-2 . TRBV5-1 . CASRAGTSNYGYTF TGCGCCAGCCGCGCCGGGACATCTAACTATGGCTACACCTTC
TRBJ1-2 . TRBV6-5 . CASRSEGVRYGYTF TGTGCCAGCAGGTCCGAGGGGGTCCGCTATGGCTACACCTTC
TRBJ2-7 TRBD2 TRBV2 . CASSGLPGGWEQYF TGTGCCAGCAGTGGTCTACCGGGAGGTTGGGAGCAGTACTTC
TRBJ1-5 . TRBV19 few CASSMSPYSNQPQHF TGTGCCAGTAGTATGTCTCCGTATAGCAATCAGCCCCAGCATTTT
TRBJ1-1 TRBD1 TRBV6-1 once CATVQGSAFF TGTGCCACCGTACAGGGGAGCGCTTTCTTT